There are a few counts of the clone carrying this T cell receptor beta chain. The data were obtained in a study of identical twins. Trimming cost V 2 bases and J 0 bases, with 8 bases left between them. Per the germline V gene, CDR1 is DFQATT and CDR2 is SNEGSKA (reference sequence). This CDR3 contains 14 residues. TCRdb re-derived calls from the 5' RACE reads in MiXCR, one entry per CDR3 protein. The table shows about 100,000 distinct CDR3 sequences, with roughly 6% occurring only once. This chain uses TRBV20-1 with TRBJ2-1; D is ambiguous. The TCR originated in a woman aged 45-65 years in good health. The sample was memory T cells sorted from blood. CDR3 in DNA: TGCAGTGCTAGACGGACCCTCTCCTACAATGAGCAGTTCTTC. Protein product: CSARRTLSYNEQFF.